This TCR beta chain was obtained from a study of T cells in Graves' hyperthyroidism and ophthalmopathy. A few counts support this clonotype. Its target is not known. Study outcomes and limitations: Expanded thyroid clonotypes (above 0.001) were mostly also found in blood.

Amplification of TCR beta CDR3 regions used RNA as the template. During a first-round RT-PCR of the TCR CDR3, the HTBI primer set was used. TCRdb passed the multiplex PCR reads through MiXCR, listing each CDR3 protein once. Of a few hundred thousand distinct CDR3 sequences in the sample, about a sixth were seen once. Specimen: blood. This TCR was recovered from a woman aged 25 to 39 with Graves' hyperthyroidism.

CDR3: CASSPERVLLAGYSYNEQFF. The CDR3 nucleotides read TGTGCCAGCAGCCCAGAGAGGGTCCTACTAGCGGGGTACTCCTACAATGAGCAGTTCTTC. The chain links TRBV7-2 to TRBJ2-1; 10 nucleotides line up with TRBD2. CDR1 and CDR2 from the germline V gene are SGHTA and FQGNSA. The CDR3 extends over 20 amino acids. Trimming cost V 5 bases and J 0 bases; bases outside gene matches: 16.